This T cell receptor (beta chain) was documented in a study of CD8 T cells in Susac syndrome (dated by TCRdb to about 2019). Study-wide context: The study used repertoire sequencing to test whether antigen drove CD8+ T cell activation and differentiation in Susac syndrome. Study-wide conclusions, independent of this receptor: The TCR sequencing and HLA analysis was acknowledged to have included a relatively small number of individuals.

RNA was extracted using the RNeasy kit, and about 0.5 to 1 microgram was reverse transcribed with random hexamers. The immunoSEQ multiplex PCR assay, covering 54 Vbeta and 13 Jbeta segments, was used to amplify TCR beta CDR3 regions. Bias from PCR amplification was corrected by using a synthetic template baseline for primer optimization and for computational correction. In the original analysis: Reads were assigned to V, D and J genes according to IMGT and analyzed in immunoSEQ Analyzer, with only productive sequences retained. Clonality was calculated as one minus the Shannon entropy normalized by log2 of the number of productive unique sequences. For each patient and control, public and private clones were evaluated among the 100 most prevalent clones. Clones were defined as Susac-specific if absent from the healthy and MS cohorts, from some 1,000 published viral clones and from other ImmuneACCESS disease sequences. In-frame beta chains were kept once TCRdb had trimmed the public reads at Q25 with fastp and called clones with MiXCR. One record per CDR3 amino acid sequence lists the most common genes and DNA. It is TCRdb's table, rather than the study itself, that gives the V and J calls and clone size. The sample table shows some 120,000 distinct CDR3 sequences, and about 96% are seen once. Of the sample, more than 0.095% is held by the ten largest clones.

High-throughput TCR beta sequencing profiled peripheral blood CD8+ and CD4+ T cells from healthy donors, Susac syndrome patients and multiple sclerosis patients. Healthy donors were age- and sex-matched controls. Bulk CD8+ and CD4+ T cells were purified magnetically by negative isolation, whereas CD8+ TEMRA cells were enriched by FACS. Blood was collected in EDTA tubes and processed within 24 hours, with PBMCs isolated through density gradient centrifugation. PBMCs destined for TCR sequencing were cryopreserved in liquid nitrogen and later thawed in a 37 °C water bath. The sorted or isolated CD4+, CD8+ and CD8+ TEMRA cells had a purity of 90% or higher. Including the terminal cysteine and phenylalanine, the CDR3 comprises 14 residues. This entry keeps only the CDR3 DNA: 42 bases, framed from base 1. The junction shows trimming of 5 bases on V and 2 bases on J, plus 13 bases between the germline ends.

Concerning this clonotype: There is no known antigen for this receptor. No much larger clonotype is one base removed from it; base qualities were not supplied.

Rearrangement joined TRBV12-3 or TRBV12-4 to TRBJ2-7, with the D call perhaps TRBD1 or TRBD2, as 6 bases match in each case. The clonotype comes from a human donor in good health. What was sequenced was CD4+ T cells from PBMCs. The base sequence is TGTGCCAGCAGTCCACAGGGACTCCCCTACGAGCAGTACTTC. It translates as CASSPQGLPYEQYF.